Below, 21 T cell receptor beta chains from the same sample are listed, as sequenced in a study of blood T cells in healthy people across ages. A second PCR of about 7 to 11 cycles used a sample-barcoded 5' primer and a J-beta primer mix. TCRdb re-called the 5' RACE reads through MiXCR, storing one row per CDR3 protein. Among 790,000 or so distinct CDR3 sequences listed, roughly 50% were seen once. The material sequenced was blood. The receptors derive from a man in his forties in good health.

The V call is TRBV4-2, the J call TRBJ2-4; D remains ambiguous. The assigned J gene may be wrong: the sequence end matches TRBJ2-7 better. Germline assignment: CDR1 LGHNA and CDR2 YNFKEQ. The CDR3 runs 14 residues. The CDR3 sequence is CASSQGPSNYEQYF. CDR3 DNA: TGTGCCAGCAGCCAAGGTCCGTCAAATTACGAGCAGTACTTC.

Only a few counts were recorded for this clonotype. The chain is built from TRBV20-1 and TRBJ2-1; 11 bases align to TRBD2. The CDR3 totals 16 residues. Germline assignment: CDR1 DFQATT and CDR2 SNEGSKA (reference sequence). Trimming took 0 bases from V and 8 from J; bases not matched to a gene: 9. Here the CDR3 reads CSAREELAGVIDEQFF. As DNA, the CDR3 is TGCAGTGCTAGAGAGGAACTAGCGGGAGTTATCGATGAGCAGTTCTTC.

The V call is TRBV10-3, the J call TRBJ2-6; D is unresolved. CDR1 is ENHRY and CDR2 is SYGVKD in the germline V gene. The V end was cut by 0 bases, the J end by 4 bases, with 16 bases between. The CDR3 has 18 residues. The DNA for the CDR3 is TGTGCCATCAGTGAGTCGAAGTTCAGCGATACGGGGGCCAACGTCCTGACTTTC. Translating gives CAISESKFSDTGANVLTF.

This clonotype was seen more than once but under ten times. A much larger clonotype is one base distant, so this may be a read error. CDR3 nucleotides: TGTGCCAGCAGTGAAGCGGACGGGGCCACAGATACGCAGTATTTT. This translates into CASSEADGATDTQYF. V and J are TRBV6-1 and TRBJ2-3; the D gene could be TRBD1 or TRBD2 (5 bases each). The V gene lost 0 bases and the J gene lost 2 bases, with 9 bases spanning the gap. The CDR3 is made up of 15 amino acids. Germline CDR1 reads MNHNS; CDR2 reads SASEGT.

CDR3 nucleotide sequence: TGTGCCAGCAGTGACCAACTTCTGTCGGGTTCACCCCTCCACTTT. Protein: CASSDQLLSGSPLHF. The rearrangement joins TRBV2 to TRBJ1-6, with no clear D. V dropped 3 bases and J dropped 9 bases, with 15 bases sitting between them. Germline V gene data show CDR1 as SNHLY and CDR2 as FYNNEI. The CDR3 length is 15 residues.

The chain links TRBV28 to TRBJ2-5; D is perhaps TRBD2 (5 bases). With 7 bases removed from V and 4 bases from J, the gap between germline ends came to 10 bases. Germline CDR1 MDHEN, CDR2 SYDVKM. This CDR3 is 12 amino acids long. The CDR3 spells CASTREPETQYF. The CDR3 coding sequence is TGTGCCAGCACGAGGGAGCCAGAGACCCAGTACTTC.

This clonotype was observed a handful of times. V and J are TRBV4-1 and TRBJ2-7, with D hard to call. Germline V gene sequence: CDR1 MGHRA, CDR2 YSYEKL. CDR3 length: 15 amino acids. Trimming removed 3 bases at V and 2 bases at J, with 14 bases between. The CDR3 reads CASSHFRFPTYEQYF. CDR3 nucleotides: TGCGCCAGCAGCCATTTTCGCTTTCCGACCTACGAGCAGTACTTC.

This clonotype was seen a single time. The rearrangement links TRBV20-1 to TRBJ2-7; 8 bases line up with TRBD2. V shed 7 bases, J shed 0 bases, and the junction held 5 bases outside the gene matches. The CDR3 runs to 13 residues. Germline lookup yields CDR1 DFQATT and CDR2 SNEGSKA (reference sequence). The CDR3 nucleotides are TGCAGTGGACTAGCGCCGAGCTCCTACGAGCAGTACTTC. Protein product: CSGLAPSSYEQYF.

This clonotype was counted between two and nine times. The chain uses TRBV7-2 and TRBJ2-3; D perhaps matches TRBD1 (5 bases). The CDR3 loop spans 14 amino acids. V was pared by 4 bases and J by 3 bases, with 11 bases between. Germline CDR1 is SGHTA and CDR2 is FQGNSA. CDR3 nucleotides: TGTGCCAGCAGCTACGGACAAGCTACAGATACGCAGTATTTT. It translates to CASSYGQATDTQYF.

CDR3 coding DNA: TGCGCCAGCTCTGCTCGGGAGGGCTACGAGCAGTACTTC. Its protein is CASSAREGYEQYF. The chain uses TRBV4-1 and TRBJ2-4, with 8 bases fitting TRBD2. The end of the DNA fits TRBJ2-7 better, so the J call may be wrong. CDR1 MGHRA and CDR2 YSYEKL come from the germline V gene. The CDR3 consists of 13 residues.

The chain carries TRBV24-1 and TRBJ2-1; D call uncertain. The CDR3 has 16 residues. Germline V gene lookup returns CDR1 KGHDR and CDR2 SFDVKD. The ends were cut back, 6 bases at V and 0 bases at J, with 14 bases in the middle. The CDR3 here is CATSRVGASSYNEQFF. CDR3 bases: TGTGCCACCAGTCGAGTCGGAGCCAGCTCCTACAATGAGCAGTTCTTC.

The chain combines TRBV7-6 with TRBJ1-3; D uncertain. CDR1 SGHVS and CDR2 FNYEAQ come from the germline V gene. This CDR3 has 15 residues. V was clipped by 0 bases and J by 3 bases, with 9 bases between them. CDR3 DNA sequence: TGTGCCAGCAGCTTAGCTTACTCTTTTGGAAACACCATATATTTT. It codes for CASSLAYSFGNTIYF.

Only a few counts were recorded for this clonotype. V usage is TRBV27 and J usage is TRBJ2-1; 10 bases line up with TRBD2. With V trimmed by 2 bases and J by 5 bases, 0 bases remained unmatched. Germline loops: CDR1 MNHEY, CDR2 SMNVEV (reference sequence). This CDR3 has 14 residues. The CDR3: CASSLGTSDNEQFF. DNA of the CDR3: TGTGCCAGCAGTTTAGGGACTAGCGACAATGAGCAGTTCTTC.

This clonotype has ten or more counts. The rearrangement links TRBV12-3 or TRBV12-4 to TRBJ2-5; no reliable D call. The CDR3 runs to 13 residues. Trimming removed 3 bases at V and 5 bases at J, with 10 bases between. CDR3 nucleotide sequence: TGTGCCAGCAGTTTCGTGAGTCATGAGACCCAGTACTTC. Translation gives CASSFVSHETQYF.

The chain joins TRBV13 to TRBJ2-1, with D uncertain. The V end was cut by 1 base, the J end by 2 bases, with 9 bases between. The germline V gene encodes CDR1 PRHDT and CDR2 FYEKMQ (reference sequence). The length of the CDR3 is 15 residues. The CDR3 DNA is TGTGCCAGCAGCTTAGAGGAGTTACCCTACAATGAGCAGTTCTTC. Protein: CASSLEELPYNEQFF.

V and J are TRBV12-3 or TRBV12-4 and TRBJ1-2; 7 nucleotides line up with TRBD1. Trimming cost V 6 bases and J 5 bases; bases outside gene matches: 6. The CDR3 extends over 13 amino acids. CDR3 loop: CASRRDSYYGYTF. DNA of the CDR3: TGTGCCAGCAGGCGGGACAGCTATTATGGCTACACCTTC.

The sample holds one count of this clonotype. This chain links TRBV15 with TRBJ1-4; D ambiguous. In germline, CDR1 is LNHNV, CDR2 YYDKDF (reference sequence). V dropped 4 bases and J dropped 3 bases, with 12 bases sitting between them. The CDR3 spans 15 residues. CDR3 amino acids: CATSIEVDANEKLFF. CDR3 DNA: TGTGCCACCAGCATTGAGGTTGATGCTAATGAAAAACTGTTTTTT.

J is TRBJ2-5 and V is TRBV27; 12 bases map to TRBD1. The J call could be wrong; TRBJ2-7 is a better fit for the DNA end. The CDR3 contains 14 residues. CDR1 is MNHEY and CDR2 is SMNVEV in the germline V gene (reference sequence). For the CDR3, the DNA is TGTGCCAGCAATGCCGGGACAGGGGGCCGCGAGCAGTACTTC. Encoded protein: CASNAGTGGREQYF.

This clonotype was picked up a small number of times. The rearrangement links TRBV7-2 to TRBJ2-6; no reliable D call. Germline values: CDR1 SGHTA, CDR2 FQGNSA. V was clipped by 6 bases and J by 0 bases, with 9 bases between them. CDR3 length: 15 residues. CDR3 in amino acids: CASRLHISGANVLTF. The DNA of the CDR3 is TGTGCCAGCAGACTCCATATCTCTGGGGCCAACGTCCTGACTTTC. The entire variable domain, with the rest obtained from reference TRBV7-2 and TRBJ2-6, is as follows: GAGVSQSPSNKVTEKGKDVELRCDPISGHTALYWYRQSLGQGLEFLIYFQGNSAPDKSGLPSDRFSAERTGGSVSTLTIQRTQQEDSAVYLCASRLHISGANVLTFGAGSRLTVL.

This clonotype was recorded a few times. This chain links TRBV3-1 with TRBJ2-5, with 12 bases aligning to TRBD2. The CDR3 loop spans 20 amino acids. V was pared by 4 bases and J by 0 bases, with 15 bases of the junction left unmatched. Germline CDR1 is LGHDT and CDR2 is YNNKEL (reference sequence). This CDR3 is CASSLGISLAGGLHQETQYF. CDR3 DNA: TGTGCCAGCAGCCTCGGAATTTCACTAGCGGGGGGTCTCCACCAAGAGACCCAGTACTTC.

This clonotype showed up just a few times. The chain uses TRBV28 and TRBJ2-3, with D maybe TRBD2 (6 bases). Looked up from germline, CDR1 is MDHEN and CDR2 is SYDVKM. The CDR3 totals 14 residues. Trimming removed 3 bases at V and 5 bases at J, with 12 bases between. CDR3 loop: CASSFGPGVDTQYF. The CDR3 DNA follows: TGTGCCAGCAGTTTCGGTCCGGGGGTAGATACGCAGTATTTT.